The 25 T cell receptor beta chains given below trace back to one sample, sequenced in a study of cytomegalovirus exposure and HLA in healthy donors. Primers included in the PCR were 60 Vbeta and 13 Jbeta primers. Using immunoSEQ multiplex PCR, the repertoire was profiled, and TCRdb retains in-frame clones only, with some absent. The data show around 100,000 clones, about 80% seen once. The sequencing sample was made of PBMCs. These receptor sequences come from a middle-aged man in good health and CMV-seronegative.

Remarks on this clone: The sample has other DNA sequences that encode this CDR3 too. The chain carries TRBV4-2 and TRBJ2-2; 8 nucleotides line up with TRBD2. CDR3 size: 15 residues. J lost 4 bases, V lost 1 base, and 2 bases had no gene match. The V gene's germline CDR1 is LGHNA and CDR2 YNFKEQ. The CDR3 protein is CASSQAGGVTGELFF. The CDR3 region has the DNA TGTGCCAGCAGCCAAGCGGGGGGGGTCACCGGGGAGCTGTTTTTT.

In nucleotides, the CDR3 is TGTGCCACCAGCAGGGGAGGGACAGGGGAATCACCCCTCCACTTT. Translating it yields CATSRGGTGESPLHF. V and J are TRBV15 and TRBJ1-6; 10 bases line up with TRBD1. From germline, CDR1 is LNHNV and CDR2 YYDKDF (reference sequence). The V segment lost 3 bases and the J segment 10 bases; nucleotides outside the gene matches: 6. This CDR3 is 15 amino acids long. Looking up the rest from reference TRBV15 and TRBJ1-6 gives the full variable domain: DAMVIQNPRYQVTQFGKPVTLSCSQTLNHNVMYWYQQKSSQAPKLLFHYYDKDFNNEADTPDNFQSRRPNTSFCFLDIRSPGLGDTAMYLCATSRGGTGESPLHFGNGTRLTVT.

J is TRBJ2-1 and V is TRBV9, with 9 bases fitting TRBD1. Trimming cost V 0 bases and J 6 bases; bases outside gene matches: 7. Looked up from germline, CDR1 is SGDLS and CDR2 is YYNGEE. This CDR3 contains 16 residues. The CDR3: CASSVARGQGLNEQFF. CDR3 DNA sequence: TGTGCCAGCAGCGTAGCTAGGGGACAGGGTCTCAATGAGCAGTTCTTC.

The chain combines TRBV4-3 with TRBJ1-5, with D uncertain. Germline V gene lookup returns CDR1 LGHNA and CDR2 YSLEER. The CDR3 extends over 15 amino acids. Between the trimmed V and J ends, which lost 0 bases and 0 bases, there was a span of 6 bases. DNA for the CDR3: TGCGCCAGCAGCCAAGAGAGGTATAGCAATCAGCCCCAGCATTTT. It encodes CASSQERYSNQPQHF.

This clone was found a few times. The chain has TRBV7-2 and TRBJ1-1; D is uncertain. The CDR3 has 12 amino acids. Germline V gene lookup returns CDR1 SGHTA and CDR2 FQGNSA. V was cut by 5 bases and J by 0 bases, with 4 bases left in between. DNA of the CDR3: TGTGCCAGCAGCCACATGAACACTGAAGCTTTCTTT. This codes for CASSHMNTEAFF.

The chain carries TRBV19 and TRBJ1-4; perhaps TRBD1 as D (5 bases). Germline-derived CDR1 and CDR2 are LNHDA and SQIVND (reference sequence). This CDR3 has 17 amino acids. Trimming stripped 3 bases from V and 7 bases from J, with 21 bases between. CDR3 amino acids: CASSMVSRATDAEKLFF. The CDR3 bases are TGTGCCAGTAGTATGGTTAGCAGGGCGACTGACGCTGAAAAACTGTTTTTT.

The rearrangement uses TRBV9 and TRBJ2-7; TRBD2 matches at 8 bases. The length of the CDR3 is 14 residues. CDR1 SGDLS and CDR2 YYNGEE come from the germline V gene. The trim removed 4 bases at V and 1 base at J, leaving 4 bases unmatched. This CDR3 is CASSTGGVSYEQYF. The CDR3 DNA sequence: TGTGCCAGCAGCACCGGGGGGGTTTCCTACGAGCAGTACTTC.

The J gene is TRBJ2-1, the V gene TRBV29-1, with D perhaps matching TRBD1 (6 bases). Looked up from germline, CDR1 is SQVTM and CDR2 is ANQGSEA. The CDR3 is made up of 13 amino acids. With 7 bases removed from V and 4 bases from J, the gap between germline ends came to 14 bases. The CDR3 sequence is CSGVGAGYNEQFF. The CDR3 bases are TGCAGCGGGGTGGGGGCTGGGTACAATGAGCAGTTCTTC.

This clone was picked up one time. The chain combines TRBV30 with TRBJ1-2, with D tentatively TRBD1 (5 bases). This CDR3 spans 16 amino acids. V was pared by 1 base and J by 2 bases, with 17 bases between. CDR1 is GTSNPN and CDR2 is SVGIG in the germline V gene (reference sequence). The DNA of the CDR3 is TGTGCCTGGAGTGCCTCGGACGGGGGAATAAACTATGGCTACACCTTC. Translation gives CAWSASDGGINYGYTF.

CDR3 DNA sequence: TGTGCCAGCATGGGGCGGGCAGGGGGGTCCTACGAGCAGTACTTC. The encoded protein is CASMGRAGGSYEQYF. The chain employs TRBV6-5 and TRBJ2-7; perhaps TRBD1 as D (7 bases). The CDR3 extends over 15 amino acids. The V end lost 7 bases, the J end lost 1 base, and 17 bases lay between the germline ends. Germline CDR1 MNHEY, CDR2 SVGAGI.

The CDR3 coding sequence is TGTGCCTGGAGTGTACCCGGACTGTCCTACGAGCAGTACTTC. It specifies CAWSVPGLSYEQYF. The V gene is TRBV30, the J gene TRBJ2-5; D is possibly TRBD2 (5 bases). The J call may be mistaken, given a closer DNA end match to TRBJ2-7. Germline CDR1 reads GTSNPN; CDR2 reads SVGIG (reference sequence). The CDR3 contains 14 residues.

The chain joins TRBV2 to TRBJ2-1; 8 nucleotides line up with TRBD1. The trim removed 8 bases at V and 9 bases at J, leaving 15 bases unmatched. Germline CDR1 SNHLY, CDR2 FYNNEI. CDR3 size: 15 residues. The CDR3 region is CASQFQGQGIGEQFF. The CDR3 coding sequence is TGTGCCAGCCAATTCCAAGGACAGGGAATTGGTGAGCAGTTCTTC.

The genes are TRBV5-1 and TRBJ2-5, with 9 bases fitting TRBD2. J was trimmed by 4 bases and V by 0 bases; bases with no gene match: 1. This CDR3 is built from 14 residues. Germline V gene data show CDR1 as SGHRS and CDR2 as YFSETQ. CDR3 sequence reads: CASSLGTSAETQYF. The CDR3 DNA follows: TGCGCCAGCAGCTTGGGGACTAGCGCAGAGACCCAGTACTTC.

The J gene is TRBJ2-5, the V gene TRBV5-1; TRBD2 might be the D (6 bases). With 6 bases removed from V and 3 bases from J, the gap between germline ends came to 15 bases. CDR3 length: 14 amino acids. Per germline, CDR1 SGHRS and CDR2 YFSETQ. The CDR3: CASTTGTAKETQYF. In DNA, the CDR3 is TGCGCCAGCACCACGGGGACTGCAAAAGAGACCCAGTACTTC.

The CDR3 bases are TGTGCCAGCGAGCCGAGTGCAATTCAAGCTTTCTTT. Protein sequence: CASEPSAIQAFF. This chain links TRBV2 with TRBJ1-1; D not certain. The CDR3 loop spans 12 amino acids. Germline CDR1 SNHLY, CDR2 FYNNEI. Trimming took off 8 bases at V and 9 bases at J, with 16 bases between the two ends. Looking up the rest from reference TRBV2 and TRBJ1-1 gives the full variable domain: EPEVTQTPSHQVTQMGQEVILRCVPISNHLYFYWYRQILGQKVEFLVSFYNNEISEKSEIFDDQFSVERPDGSNFTLKIRSTKLEDSAMYFCASEPSAIQAFFGQGTRLTVV.

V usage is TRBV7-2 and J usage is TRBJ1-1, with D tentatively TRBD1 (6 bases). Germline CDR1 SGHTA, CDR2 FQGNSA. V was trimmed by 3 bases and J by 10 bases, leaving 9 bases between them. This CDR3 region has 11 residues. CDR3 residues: CASSFTGLAFF. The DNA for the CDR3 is TGTGCCAGCAGCTTTACAGGGCTAGCTTTCTTT.

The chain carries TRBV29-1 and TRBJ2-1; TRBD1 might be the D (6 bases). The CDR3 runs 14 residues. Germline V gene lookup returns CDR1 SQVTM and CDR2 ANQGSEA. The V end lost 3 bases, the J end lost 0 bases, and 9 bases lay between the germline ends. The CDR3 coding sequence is TGCAGCGTTGACGAGACAGGCTCCTACAATGAGCAGTTCTTC. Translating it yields CSVDETGSYNEQFF.

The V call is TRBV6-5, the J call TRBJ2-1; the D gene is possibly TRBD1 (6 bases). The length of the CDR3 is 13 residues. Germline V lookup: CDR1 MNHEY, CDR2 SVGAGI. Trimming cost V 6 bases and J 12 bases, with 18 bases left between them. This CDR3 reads CASRIKQGGGQFF. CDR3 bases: TGTGCCAGCAGAATTAAACAGGGTGGCGGGCAGTTCTTC.

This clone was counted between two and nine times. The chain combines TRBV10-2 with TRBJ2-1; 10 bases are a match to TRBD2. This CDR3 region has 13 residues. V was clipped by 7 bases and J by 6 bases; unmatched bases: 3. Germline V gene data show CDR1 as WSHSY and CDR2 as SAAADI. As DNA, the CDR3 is TGCGCCAGCACTAGCGGGGGCCGCAATGAGCAGTTCTTC. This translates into CASTSGGRNEQFF.

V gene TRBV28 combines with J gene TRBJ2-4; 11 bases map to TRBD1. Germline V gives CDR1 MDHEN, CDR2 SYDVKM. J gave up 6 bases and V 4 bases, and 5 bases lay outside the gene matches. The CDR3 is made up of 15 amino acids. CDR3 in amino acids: CASSSGQGAGNIQYF. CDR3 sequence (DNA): TGTGCCAGCAGTTCAGGACAGGGGGCTGGAAACATTCAGTACTTC.

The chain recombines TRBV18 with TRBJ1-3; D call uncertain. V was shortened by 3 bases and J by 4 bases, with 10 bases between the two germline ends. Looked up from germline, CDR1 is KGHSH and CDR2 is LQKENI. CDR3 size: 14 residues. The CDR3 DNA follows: TGTGCCAGCTCACCGCAGCGATCCGGAAACACCATATATTTT. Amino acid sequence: CASSPQRSGNTIYF.

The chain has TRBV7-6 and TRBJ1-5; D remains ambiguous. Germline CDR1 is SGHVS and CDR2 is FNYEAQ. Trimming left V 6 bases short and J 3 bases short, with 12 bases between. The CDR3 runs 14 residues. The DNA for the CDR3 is TGTGCCAGCAGTTCCTCTTACACCAATCAGCCCCAGCATTTT. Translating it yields CASSSSYTNQPQHF.

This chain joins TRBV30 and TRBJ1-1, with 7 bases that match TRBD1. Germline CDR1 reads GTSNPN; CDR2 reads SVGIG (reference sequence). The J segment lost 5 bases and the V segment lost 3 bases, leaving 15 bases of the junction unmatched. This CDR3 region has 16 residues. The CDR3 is CAWSNLQGVNKTEAFF. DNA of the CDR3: TGTGCCTGGAGCAACCTCCAGGGGGTTAATAAAACTGAAGCTTTCTTT.

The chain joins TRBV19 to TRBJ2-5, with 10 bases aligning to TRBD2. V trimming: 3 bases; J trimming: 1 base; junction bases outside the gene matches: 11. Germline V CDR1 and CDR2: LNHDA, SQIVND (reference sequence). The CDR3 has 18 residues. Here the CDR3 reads CASSMSLLPSGGQETQYF. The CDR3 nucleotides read TGTGCCAGTAGTATGTCGCTCTTGCCTAGCGGGGGCCAAGAGACCCAGTACTTC. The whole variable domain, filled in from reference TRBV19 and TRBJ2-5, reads DGGITQSPKYLFRKEGQNVTLSCEQNLNHDAMYWYRQDPGQGLRLIYYSQIVNDFQKGDIAEGYSVSREKKESFPLTVTSAQKNPTAFYLCASSMSLLPSGGQETQYFGPGTRLLVL.

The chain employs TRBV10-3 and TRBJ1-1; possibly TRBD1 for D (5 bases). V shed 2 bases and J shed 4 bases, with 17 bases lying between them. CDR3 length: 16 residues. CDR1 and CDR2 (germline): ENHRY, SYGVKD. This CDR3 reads CAISEARREVSTEAFF. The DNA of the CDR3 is TGTGCCATCAGTGAGGCCCGCAGGGAGGTGAGCACTGAAGCTTTCTTT.